Listed below are T cell receptor beta chains from one sample, sequenced in a study of shared clonotypes between healthy human individuals. The data were produced by immunoSEQ multiplex PCR, yet TCRdb's version contains in-frame clones alone and is incomplete. The sample contains roughly 650,000 clones, roughly 96% of which appear only once. The sample consisted of naive CD8+ T cells sorted from blood. These receptors were obtained from a woman aged 25 to 45 in good health. Each CDR3 is given with its conserved first and last residue. The D gene is left open where the match is weak. Some rows mark clone size as missing; the rest say once, few, many or name a class of expanded clone.

j_call v_call d_call cdr3_length clone_size cdr3_nt cdr3_aa
TRBJ2-7 TRBV5-4 TRBD1 15 NA TGTGCCAGCAGCTCTAAAGACAGGGTGGCCTACGAGCAGTACTTC CASSSKDRVAYEQYF
TRBJ1-1 TRBV27 NA 15 NA TGTGCCAGCAGTTTCCGTCGCCGGGGGAAAGGTGAAGCTTTCTTT CASSFRRRGKGEAFF
TRBJ1-1 TRBV9 NA 13 NA TGTGCCAGCAGCCCGCGAGGGAACACTGAAGCTTTCTTT CASSPRGNTEAFF
TRBJ2-6 TRBV27 NA 14 NA TGTGCCAGCAGTTTGCTCTCTGGGGCCAACGTCCTGACTTTC CASSLLSGANVLTF
TRBJ2-7 TRBV11-2 NA 15 NA TGTGCCAGCAGCGACATCCGGGATTCCTCCTACGAGCAGTACTTC CASSDIRDSSYEQYF
TRBJ2-7 TRBV19 NA 20 NA TGTGCCAGTAGTATAGGGCCCGGACAGGATCAGACTAGCCATCCGTACGAGCAGTACTTC CASSIGPGQDQTSHPYEQYF
TRBJ2-2 TRBV7-9 TRBD1 15 NA TGTGCCAGCCTAGCGCCAGGGGGCGCCACCGGGGAGCTGTTTTTT CASLAPGGATGELFF
TRBJ2-5 TRBV27 TRBD2 15 NA TGTGCCAGCAAGAGATTCGGGGGGTTGGAGGAGACCCAGTACTTC CASKRFGGLEETQYF
TRBJ1-4 TRBV7-3 NA 13 NA TGTGCCAGCAGCTTCAACGTGGCCTCACCTCGGTTTTTT CASSFNVASPRFF
TRBJ2-5 TRBV4-2 NA 17 NA TGTGCCAGCAGCCAAGATCCGGGCGGGATAGGCCAAGAGACCCAGTACTTC CASSQDPGGIGQETQYF
TRBJ1-1 TRBV27 TRBD1 14 NA TGTGCCAGTAGGCCAGGGGGCGCGAGGACTGAAGCTTTCTTT CASRPGGARTEAFF
TRBJ2-7 TRBV15 NA 18 NA TGTGCCACCAGCGGAATAACGGGTCTTTCAGGGAGTTCCTACGAGCAGTACTTC CATSGITGLSGSSYEQYF
TRBJ1-1 TRBV28 NA 12 NA TGTGCCAGCAGTTTTAGGGGCACTGAAGCTTTCTTT CASSFRGTEAFF
TRBJ2-3 TRBV29-1 TRBD2 14 NA TGCAGCGTTGTAGGGACTCGGGAGGCAGATACGCAGTATTTT CSVVGTREADTQYF
TRBJ2-1 TRBV27 TRBD2 13 NA TGTGCCAGCAGTCTGCCTAGCGGAAATGAGCAGTTCTTC CASSLPSGNEQFF
TRBJ1-5 TRBV13 NA 14 NA TGTGCCAGCAGCTTAAGTGGCAGTGATCAGCCCCAGCATTTT CASSLSGSDQPQHF
TRBJ2-3 TRBV28 NA 15 once TGTGCCAGCAGTTTATTGGGGCCAAACACAGATACGCAGTATTTT CASSLLGPNTDTQYF
TRBJ1-1 TRBV13 TRBD1 13 NA TGTGCCAGCAGCTCCCAGGGGGGCACTGAAGCTTTCTTT CASSSQGGTEAFF
TRBJ2-1 TRBV28 NA 15 NA TGTGCCAGCAGGCCGTATCTTGGCCATGACAATGAGCAGTTCTTC CASRPYLGHDNEQFF
TRBJ2-2 TRBV6-1 NA 16 NA TGTGCCAGCAGTGAAGGGCCCAGGATGAACACCGGGGAGCTGTTTTTT CASSEGPRMNTGELFF
TRBJ1-3 TRBV28 NA 18 NA TGTGCCAGCAGTTTAGTGAGCCAGGGACAAGACTCTGGAAACACCATATATTTT CASSLVSQGQDSGNTIYF
TRBJ2-5 TRBV7-8 TRBD2 16 NA TGTGCCAGCAGCGGACCAACTAGCGGGAGTGAAGAGACCCAGTACTTC CASSGPTSGSEETQYF
TRBJ2-7 TRBV7-6 NA 14 NA TGTGCCAGCAGCGCGGGACCAGGGGATCACGAGCAGTACTTC CASSAGPGDHEQYF
TRBJ1-2 TRBV15 NA 14 once TGTGCCACCAGCAGAGATGCCCCTTTTGAGGGCTACACCTTC CATSRDAPFEGYTF
TRBJ1-2 TRBV6-5 NA 13 NA TGTGCCAGCAGTTACTCGAAGGTCAATGGCTACACCTTC CASSYSKVNGYTF
TRBJ2-7 TRBV29-1 TRBD1 14 NA TGCAGCGTTGAAGGCCGGGACAGACCCTACGAGCAGTACTTC CSVEGRDRPYEQYF
TRBJ2-1 TRBV27 TRBD2 16 NA TGTGCCAGCAGTGGGGGAACTAGCGGGAGTAACAATGAGCAGTTCTTC CASSGGTSGSNNEQFF
TRBJ2-7 TRBV6-5 TRBD2 14 NA TGTGCCAGCAGTTACTATAGCGGGAGCTACGAGCAGTACTTC CASSYYSGSYEQYF
TRBJ2-1 TRBV9 NA 15 NA TGTGCCAGCAGCGTACGGGGTGGGATGTCGGATGAGCAGTTCTTC CASSVRGGMSDEQFF
TRBJ1-1 TRBV19 NA 14 NA TGTGCCAGTAGATCGAGACAGGCGAACACTGAAGCTTTCTTT CASRSRQANTEAFF
TRBJ2-7 TRBV5-4 NA 14 NA TGTGCCAGCAGCTTCAGCGGCGGGGCCTACGAGCAGTACTTC CASSFSGGAYEQYF
TRBJ1-2 TRBV2 NA 12 NA TGTGCCAGCAAACCGGACAACTATGGCTACACCTTC CASKPDNYGYTF
TRBJ2-1 TRBV28 NA 13 NA TGTGCCAGCAGTGAGGGGTTATACAATGAGCAGTTCTTC CASSEGLYNEQFF
TRBJ2-2 TRBV27 NA 13 NA TGTGCCAGCAGTTTTGGGGACACCGGGGAGCTGTTTTTT CASSFGDTGELFF
TRBJ2-1 TRBV4-1 NA 13 NA TGCGCCAGCAGCCAAATTAAGAGAGATGAGCAGTTCTTC CASSQIKRDEQFF
TRBJ1-3 TRBV7-9 NA 15 NA TGTGCCAGCAGCTTAGCATTGGATTCTGGAAACACCATATATTTT CASSLALDSGNTIYF
TRBJ1-3 TRBV5-4 TRBD1 14 NA TGTGCCAGCAGCCGGGACAGGGCTGGAAACACCATATATTTT CASSRDRAGNTIYF
TRBJ1-1 TRBV4-1 NA 15 NA TGCGCCAGCAGCCAAGGTGTAGACCCTATCGCTGAAGCTTTCTTT CASSQGVDPIAEAFF
TRBJ1-1 TRBV6-6 TRBD1 14 NA TGTGCCAGCAGTTGGACAGGGGGTCGGACTGAAGCTTTCTTT CASSWTGGRTEAFF
TRBJ2-7 TRBV19 TRBD2 15 NA TGTGCCAGTAGTTTCTCTAGCGGGAGCTCCTACGAGCAGTACTTC CASSFSSGSSYEQYF
TRBJ1-4 TRBV9 NA 14 NA TGTGCCAGCAGCGCCAGGGAAGGGGACGAAAAACTGTTTTTT CASSAREGDEKLFF